Shown below are 26 T cell receptor beta chains from a single sample sequenced in a study of blood T cell repertoires in COVID-19. Repertoires were generated with immunoSEQ multiplex PCR, while TCRdb's copy carries only in-frame clones and drops some. The sample lists 70,000 to 80,000 clones, more than 75% occurring once. Input material: peripheral blood. These receptors originate from a human donor in a cohort sampled during active COVID-19.

The genes are TRBV27 and TRBJ2-7, with D unresolved. V lost 6 bases, J lost 9 bases, and 12 bases lay in between. Germline V lookup: CDR1 MNHEY, CDR2 SMNVEV (reference sequence). The CDR3 sequence is 11 residues long. The CDR3 spells CASSIPVRQYV. The CDR3 coding sequence is TGTGCCAGCAGCATCCCGGTCCGGCAGTACGTC.

This chain joins TRBV10-3 and TRBJ1-1; 8 bases align to TRBD1. V dropped 7 bases and J dropped 4; count of bases not matched to a gene: 5. CDR1 ENHRY and CDR2 SYGVKD come from the germline V gene. The CDR3 loop spans 13 amino acids. The CDR3 nucleotides read TGTGCCATCAAGACAGGGGCGGGCACTGAAGCTTTCTTT. Translating gives CAIKTGAGTEAFF.

This chain connects TRBV7-2 to TRBJ1-2; D ambiguous. Trimming took 0 bases from V and 7 from J, leaving 6 bases between them. The CDR3 loop spans 12 amino acids. Germline CDR1 is SGHTA and CDR2 is FQGNSA. The CDR3 DNA follows: TGTGCCAGCAGCTTAGCAGGAGCTGGCTACACCTTC. This translates into CASSLAGAGYTF.

The chain combines TRBV21-1 with TRBJ1-5; TRBD1, the table's D call, was not compared with the DNA. TRBV21-1 counts as a pseudogene. The CDR3 is 13 residues long. CDR3 amino acids: CARDDRDNQPQHF. Here the CDR3 DNA reads TGTGCCAGAGATGACAGGGACAATCAGCCCCAGCATTTT.

The sample holds one count of this clone. The V and J genes are TRBV19 and TRBJ2-2; a weak D match, TRBD1 (6 bases). V dropped 7 bases and J dropped 1 base, with 10 bases sitting between them. Germline V gene data show CDR1 as LNHDA and CDR2 as SQIVND (reference sequence). The CDR3 length is 14 residues. DNA of the CDR3: TGTGCCAGTATGTGGGGGCTGAACACCGGGGAGCTGTTTTTT. This translates into CASMWGLNTGELFF.

For the CDR3, the DNA is TGTGCCAGCAGTCCAAGGACAGGGCGGAACACCGGGGAGCTGTTTTTT. It specifies CASSPRTGRNTGELFF. V is TRBV11-1 and J is TRBJ2-2; TRBD1 agrees at 8 bases. V dropped 6 bases and J dropped 1; count of bases not matched to a gene: 7. In germline, CDR1 is SGHAT, CDR2 FQDESV (reference sequence). CDR3 size: 16 residues.

The chain recombines TRBV30 with TRBJ1-6; 7 bases align to TRBD1. This CDR3 spans 18 amino acids. Germline V gives CDR1 GTSNPN, CDR2 SVGIG (reference sequence). V lost 0 bases, J lost 0 bases, and 8 bases stayed unmatched. The CDR3 DNA follows: TGTGCCTGGAGTGTACCGGGAGGGGGCAGCTCCTATAATTCACCCCTCCACTTT. Translating it yields CAWSVPGGGSSYNSPLHF.

The V and J genes are TRBV6-5 and TRBJ1-1, with D maybe TRBD1 (5 bases). Trimming removed 6 bases from V and 6 bases from J, with 14 bases in between. This CDR3 is built from 13 residues. Per the germline V gene, CDR1 is MNHEY and CDR2 is SVGAGI. For the CDR3, the DNA is TGTGCCAGCAGAAACAGCGGGGGACCTGAAGCTTTCTTT. It yields the protein CASRNSGGPEAFF.

The chain is built from TRBV5-4 and TRBJ2-1; D perhaps matches TRBD1 (6 bases). Germline assignment: CDR1 SGHNT and CDR2 YYREEE (reference sequence). The CDR3 spans 15 residues. The V gene lost 3 bases and the J gene lost 2 bases, with 12 bases spanning the gap. The CDR3 spells CASSSGQFPYNEQFF. The CDR3 DNA reads as TGTGCCAGCAGCTCCGGACAGTTTCCCTACAATGAGCAGTTCTTC.

V gene TRBV6-5 combines with J gene TRBJ2-3, with TRBD2 matching 8 bases. Germline V CDR1 and CDR2: MNHEY, SVGAGI. V was clipped by 0 bases and J by 2 bases; unmatched bases: 4. The CDR3 length is 16 residues. This chain's CDR3 is CASSYSPSGPTDTQYF. The CDR3 region has the DNA TGTGCCAGCAGTTACTCTCCTAGCGGGCCCACAGATACGCAGTATTTT.

This clone has just one count. The gene calls are TRBV6-5 and TRBJ1-2; D possibly corresponds to TRBD1 (5 bases). Trimming took off 6 bases at V and 5 bases at J, with 13 bases between the two ends. Germline V gene lookup returns CDR1 MNHEY and CDR2 SVGAGI. CDR3 length equals 13 residues. DNA of the CDR3: TGTGCCAGCAGCTCCAGGGCTAGGTATGGCTACACCTTC. Amino acid sequence: CASSSRARYGYTF.

J is TRBJ1-4 and V is TRBV27; D perhaps matches TRBD1 (5 bases). The CDR3 consists of 15 residues. Germline V gene sequence: CDR1 MNHEY, CDR2 SMNVEV (reference sequence). Between the trimmed V and J ends, which lost 5 bases and 5 bases, there was a span of 15 bases. CDR3 loop: CASSTRGNGNEKLFF. The CDR3 region has the DNA TGTGCCAGCAGTACAAGGGGTAACGGGAATGAAAAACTGTTTTTT.

This sequence joins TRBV4-1 and TRBJ2-1; 10 positions match TRBD2. The germline V gene has CDR1 MGHRA and CDR2 YSYEKL. The CDR3 contains 16 residues. V shed 1 base, J shed 8 bases, and the junction held 8 bases outside the gene matches. CDR3 residues: CASSQGTSGVLDEQFF. In DNA form, the CDR3 reads TGCGCCAGCAGCCAAGGTACTAGCGGGGTTTTAGATGAGCAGTTCTTC.

The J gene is TRBJ2-1, the V gene TRBV10-3; D is possibly TRBD2 (6 bases). CDR1 and CDR2 from the germline V gene are ENHRY and SYGVKD. This CDR3 spans 13 amino acids. Trimming removed 6 bases at V and 7 bases at J, with 13 bases between. The CDR3 coding sequence is TGTGCCATCAGAGGAGCCCGGGGGAATGAGCAGTTCTTC. This encodes CAIRGARGNEQFF.

The chain joins TRBV10-3 to TRBJ1-6, with 8 bases identical to TRBD1. Trimming removed 8 bases from V and 6 bases from J; junction bases left unmatched: 6. The CDR3 extends over 14 amino acids. CDR1 and CDR2 (germline): ENHRY, SYGVKD. The CDR3 bases are TGTGCCATCGCCCCGGGACAGGTTAATTCACCCCTCCACTTT. Translated, it gives CAIAPGQVNSPLHF.

This rearrangement joins TRBV19 to TRBJ1-5, with 10 bases lining up with TRBD1. The CDR3 extends over 17 amino acids. The junction had 14 bases not matched to a gene; V was cut back by 7 bases and J by 5 bases. The V gene's germline CDR1 is LNHDA and CDR2 SQIVND (reference sequence). CDR3 loop: CASNPRGTGVLHQPQHF. DNA of the CDR3: TGTGCCAGTAACCCGCGCGGGACAGGGGTCCTCCATCAGCCCCAGCATTTT.

This chain connects TRBV4-2 to TRBJ2-7, with D tentatively TRBD2 (5 bases). This CDR3 has 13 amino acids. With 1 base removed from V and 9 bases from J, the gap between germline ends came to 13 bases. Per germline, CDR1 LGHNA and CDR2 YNFKEQ. This chain's CDR3 is CASSQAERGGQYF. The CDR3 DNA follows: TGTGCCAGCAGCCAAGCAGAACGGGGTGGGCAGTACTTC.

The chain has TRBV7-6 and TRBJ2-5; TRBD2 matches at 8 bases. Trimming cost V 5 bases and J 7 bases; bases outside gene matches: 18. This CDR3 has 17 residues. Germline V gene sequence: CDR1 SGHVS, CDR2 FNYEAQ. The CDR3 region has the DNA TGTGCCAGCAGCATCGGGGGGGGGAATTTCCAAGGTGGGACCCAGTACTTC. It is translated as CASSIGGGNFQGGTQYF.

V is TRBV19 and J is TRBJ2-7; D is unclear. Per germline, CDR1 LNHDA and CDR2 SQIVND (reference sequence). Deletions cut 1 base from V and 6 bases from J, with 16 bases between. The CDR3 contains 15 residues. CDR3 bases: TGTGCCAGTAGTATAGGTCCGGGTCGAGTTCGCGAGCAGTACTTC. This codes for CASSIGPGRVREQYF.

The gene calls are TRBV28 and TRBJ2-4; 14 nucleotides agree with TRBD2. The CDR3 has 19 amino acids. Germline CDR1 MDHEN, CDR2 SYDVKM. Losses at the gene ends were 6 bases for V and 4 bases for J; bases not matched to a gene: 14. CDR3 in amino acids: CASSHRLRGTSGGKNIQYF. In DNA, the CDR3 is TGTGCCAGCAGCCATAGACTGCGCGGGACTAGCGGGGGTAAAAACATTCAGTACTTC.

V gene TRBV7-2 combines with J gene TRBJ1-5; 7 bases are shared with TRBD1. Germline-derived CDR1 and CDR2 are SGHTA and FQGNSA. With V trimmed by 2 bases and J by 4 bases, 5 bases remained unmatched. There are 15 residues in the CDR3. DNA for the CDR3: TGTGCCAGCAGCTTAACACGACAGGGAAATCAGCCCCAGCATTTT. This gives the protein CASSLTRQGNQPQHF.

In this sample, this clone turned up once. The CDR3 here is CASSLVRTDTQYF. In DNA form, the CDR3 reads TGTGCCAGCAGCCTAGTTCGCACAGATACGCAGTATTTT. The chain employs TRBV12-3 or TRBV12-4 and TRBJ2-3; the D is unclear. There are 13 residues in the CDR3. Between the trimmed V and J ends, which lost 6 bases and 1 base, there was a span of 8 bases.

The V and J genes are TRBV6-6 and TRBJ2-7; TRBD1 agrees at 7 bases. Per the germline V gene, CDR1 is MNHNY and CDR2 is SVGAGI (reference sequence). Trimming at V came to 8 bases and at J to 4 bases, leaving 17 bases not matched to a gene. CDR3 size: 16 residues. The CDR3 nucleotides are TGTGCCAGCCGCCCTAATCGGCAGGGGGTACCATACGAGCAGTACGTC. It encodes CASRPNRQGVPYEQYV.

The V and J genes are TRBV21-1 and TRBJ2-4; TRBD2, the table's D call, lacks a check against the DNA. TRBV21-1 is designated a pseudogene. The CDR3 runs 15 residues. This CDR3 reads CASRSRGLVKNIQYF. CDR3 sequence (DNA): TGTGCCAGCAGAAGTCGGGGTCTAGTCAAAAACATTCAGTACTTC.

Worth noting for this clone: This CDR3 is also generated by other DNA sequences in the sample. DNA of the CDR3: TGTGCCAGCAGTGAGCAGGGACTCAGCAATCAGCCCCAGCATTTT. Protein sequence: CASSEQGLSNQPQHF. The V and J genes are TRBV2 and TRBJ1-5; D possibly corresponds to TRBD1 (5 bases). CDR3 length equals 15 residues. The V end was cut by 3 bases, the J end by 1 base, with 10 bases between. Germline-derived CDR1 and CDR2 are SNHLY and FYNNEI.

In nucleotides, the CDR3 is TGTGCCAGCAGCCCTCTTTTCGGGGAGCTGTTTTTT. Protein sequence: CASSPLFGELFF. The rearrangement uses TRBV3-1 (or the pseudogene TRBV3-2) and TRBJ2-2, with D unclear. The germline V and J ends were trimmed by 4 bases and 7 bases, with 7 bases remaining between them. Per the germline V gene, CDR1 is LGHDT and CDR2 is YNNKEL (reference sequence). The CDR3 has 12 residues.